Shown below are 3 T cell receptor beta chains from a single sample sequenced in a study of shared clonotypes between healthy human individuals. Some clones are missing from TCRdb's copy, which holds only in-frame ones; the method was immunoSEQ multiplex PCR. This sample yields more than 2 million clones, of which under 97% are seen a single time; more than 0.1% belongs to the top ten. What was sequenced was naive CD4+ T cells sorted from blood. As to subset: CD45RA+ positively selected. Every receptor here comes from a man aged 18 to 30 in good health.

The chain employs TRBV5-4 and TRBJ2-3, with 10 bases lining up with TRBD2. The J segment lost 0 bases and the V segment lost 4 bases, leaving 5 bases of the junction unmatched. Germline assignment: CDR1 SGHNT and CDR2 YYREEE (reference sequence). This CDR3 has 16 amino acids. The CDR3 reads CASSRGLAASTDTQYF. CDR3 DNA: TGTGCCAGCAGCCGAGGACTAGCGGCTAGCACAGATACGCAGTATTTT.

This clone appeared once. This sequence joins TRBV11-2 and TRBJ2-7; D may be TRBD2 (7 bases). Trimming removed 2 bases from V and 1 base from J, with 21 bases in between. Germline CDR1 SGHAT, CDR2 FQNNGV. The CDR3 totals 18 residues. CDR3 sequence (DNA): TGTGCCAGCAGCTTATCGGGGGGAACAGGGACGGGGTCCTACGAGCAGTACTTC. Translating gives CASSLSGGTGTGSYEQYF.

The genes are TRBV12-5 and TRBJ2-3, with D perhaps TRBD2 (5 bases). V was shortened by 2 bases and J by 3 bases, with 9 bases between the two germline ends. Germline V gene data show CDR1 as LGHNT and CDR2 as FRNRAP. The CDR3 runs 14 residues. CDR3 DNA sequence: TGTGCTAGTGGTTTGAGGTCGGGGACAGATACGCAGTATTTT. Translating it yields CASGLRSGTDTQYF.